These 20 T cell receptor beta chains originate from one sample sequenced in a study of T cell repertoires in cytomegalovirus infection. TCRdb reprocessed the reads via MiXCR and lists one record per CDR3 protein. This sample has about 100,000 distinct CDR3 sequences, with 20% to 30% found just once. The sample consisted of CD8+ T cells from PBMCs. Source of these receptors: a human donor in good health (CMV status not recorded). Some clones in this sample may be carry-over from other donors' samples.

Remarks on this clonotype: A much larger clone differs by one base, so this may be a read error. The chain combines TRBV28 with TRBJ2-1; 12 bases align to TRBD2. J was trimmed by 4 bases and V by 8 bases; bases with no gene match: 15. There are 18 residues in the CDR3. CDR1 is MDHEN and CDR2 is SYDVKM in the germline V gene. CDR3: CASGSTSGGQGTYNEQFF. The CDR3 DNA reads TGTGCCAGCGGTTCGACTAGCGGGGGACAAGGTACTTACAATGAGCAGTTCTTC.

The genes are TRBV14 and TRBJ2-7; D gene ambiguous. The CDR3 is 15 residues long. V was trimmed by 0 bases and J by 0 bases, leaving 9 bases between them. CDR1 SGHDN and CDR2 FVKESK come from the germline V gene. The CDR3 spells CASSQDKRPSYEQYF. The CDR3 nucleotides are TGTGCCAGCAGCCAAGATAAGCGTCCCTCCTACGAGCAGTACTTC.

CDR3 residues: CASSRAGANGYTF. The CDR3 DNA reads as TGTGCCAGCAGCCGAGCAGGGGCGAATGGCTACACCTTC. The chain couples TRBV28 to TRBJ1-2, with D perhaps TRBD1 (6 bases). V was clipped by 6 bases and J by 6 bases, with 14 bases between them. Germline V gene data show CDR1 as MDHEN and CDR2 as SYDVKM. CDR3 size: 13 residues.

CDR3: CSARGVGVPHTYEQYF. The CDR3 DNA is TGCAGTGCTAGAGGGGTTGGGGTCCCGCACACCTACGAGCAGTACTTC. The gene calls are TRBV20-1 and TRBJ2-7; D uncertain. Trimming removed 1 base at V and 2 bases at J, with 18 bases between. CDR1 and CDR2 from the germline V gene are DFQATT and SNEGSKA (reference sequence). The CDR3 contains 16 residues.

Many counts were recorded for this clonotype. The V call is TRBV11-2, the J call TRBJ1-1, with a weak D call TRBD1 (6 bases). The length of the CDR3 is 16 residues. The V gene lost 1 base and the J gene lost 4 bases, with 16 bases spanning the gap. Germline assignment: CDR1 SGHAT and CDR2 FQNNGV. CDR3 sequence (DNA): TGTGCCAGCAGCTTAGGGGGGGCCCAGGGAAGCACTGAAGCTTTCTTT. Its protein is CASSLGGAQGSTEAFF.

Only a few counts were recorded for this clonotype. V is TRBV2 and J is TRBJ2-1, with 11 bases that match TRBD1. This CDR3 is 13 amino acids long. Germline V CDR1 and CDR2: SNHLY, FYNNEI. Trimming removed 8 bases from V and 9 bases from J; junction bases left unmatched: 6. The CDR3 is CASLGQGAFEQFF. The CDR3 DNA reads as TGTGCCAGCCTCGGACAGGGGGCATTTGAGCAGTTCTTC.

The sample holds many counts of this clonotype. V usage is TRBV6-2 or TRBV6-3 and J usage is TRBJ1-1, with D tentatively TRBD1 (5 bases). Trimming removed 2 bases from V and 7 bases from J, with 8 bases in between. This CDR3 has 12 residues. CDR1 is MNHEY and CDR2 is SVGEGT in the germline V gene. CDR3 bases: TGTGCCAGCAGTTACGCAGGGATTGAAGCTTTCTTT. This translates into CASSYAGIEAFF.

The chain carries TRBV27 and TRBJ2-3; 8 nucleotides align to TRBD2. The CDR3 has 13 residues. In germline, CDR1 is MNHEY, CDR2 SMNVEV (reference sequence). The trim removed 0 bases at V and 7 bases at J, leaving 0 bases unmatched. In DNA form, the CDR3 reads TGTGCCAGCAGTTTATCTAGCGGGAATACGCAGTATTTT. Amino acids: CASSLSSGNTQYF.

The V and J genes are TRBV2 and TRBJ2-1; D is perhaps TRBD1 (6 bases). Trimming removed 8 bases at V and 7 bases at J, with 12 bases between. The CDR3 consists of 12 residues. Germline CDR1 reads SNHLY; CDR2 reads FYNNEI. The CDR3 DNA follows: TGTGCCAGCCCAGGGGCAGGGAATGAGCAGTTCTTC. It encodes CASPGAGNEQFF.

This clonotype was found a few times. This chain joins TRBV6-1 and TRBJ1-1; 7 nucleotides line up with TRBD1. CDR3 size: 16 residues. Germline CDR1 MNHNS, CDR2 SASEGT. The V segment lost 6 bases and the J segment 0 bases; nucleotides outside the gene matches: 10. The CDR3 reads CASSSDRYKMNTEAFF. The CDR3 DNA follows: TGTGCCAGCAGCTCGGACAGGTATAAAATGAACACTGAAGCTTTCTTT.

The DNA for the CDR3 is TGCAGTGCTAGGTACCGGGACAGAAATTCACCCCTCCACTTT. It translates to CSARYRDRNSPLHF. The V gene is TRBV20-1, the J gene TRBJ1-6, with 7 bases lining up with TRBD1. After removal of 3 bases from V and 7 bases from J, the junction contained 6 bases not matched to a gene. The germline gives CDR1 DFQATT, CDR2 SNEGSKA (reference sequence). The CDR3 sequence is 14 residues long.

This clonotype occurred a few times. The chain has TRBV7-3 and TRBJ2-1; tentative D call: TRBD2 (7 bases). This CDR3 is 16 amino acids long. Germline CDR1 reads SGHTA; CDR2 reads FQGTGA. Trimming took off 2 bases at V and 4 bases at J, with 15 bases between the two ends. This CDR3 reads CASSLSTGGPYNEQFF. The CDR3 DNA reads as TGTGCCAGCAGCTTATCTACGGGGGGCCCTTACAATGAGCAGTTCTTC. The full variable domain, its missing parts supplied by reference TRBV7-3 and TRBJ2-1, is GAGVSQTPSNKVTEKGKYVELRCDPISGHTALYWYRQSLGQGPEFLIYFQGTGAADDSGLPNDRFFAVRPEGSVSTLKIQRTERGDSAVYLCASSLSTGGPYNEQFFGPGTRLTVL.

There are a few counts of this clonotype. In nucleotides, the CDR3 is TGTGCTAGTGGCCGGACAGGCTACACTGAAGCTTTCTTT. Translating it yields CASGRTGYTEAFF. The V gene is TRBV12-5, the J gene TRBJ1-1; 7 positions match TRBD1. Germline V CDR1 and CDR2: LGHNT, FRNRAP. CDR3 length equals 13 residues. Trimming at V came to 6 bases and at J to 3 bases, leaving 4 bases not matched to a gene. Using reference TRBV12-5 and TRBJ1-1 for the parts outside the CDR3, the full variable domain is DARVTQTPRHKVTEMGQEVTMRCQPILGHNTVFWYRQTMMQGLELLAYFRNRAPLDDSGMPKDRFSAEMPDATLATLKIQPSEPRDSAVYFCASGRTGYTEAFFGQGTRLTVV.

CDR3 residues: CSVDIAYQGGPQGGYTF. The CDR3 DNA is TGCAGCGTTGATATCGCTTACCAGGGGGGCCCCCAAGGCGGCTACACCTTC. V is TRBV29-1 and J is TRBJ1-2, with TRBD1 matching 7 bases. This CDR3 region has 17 residues. CDR1 is SQVTM, CDR2 ANQGSEA, per germline. V shed 3 bases and J 8 bases; nucleotides not matched to a gene: 21. The full variable domain, with the rest looked up from reference TRBV29-1 and TRBJ1-2, is SAVISQKPSRDICQRGTSLTIQCQVDSQVTMMFWYRQQPGQSLTLIATANQGSEATYESGFVIDKFPISRPNLTFSTLTVSNMSPEDSSIYLCSVDIAYQGGPQGGYTFGSGTRLTVV.

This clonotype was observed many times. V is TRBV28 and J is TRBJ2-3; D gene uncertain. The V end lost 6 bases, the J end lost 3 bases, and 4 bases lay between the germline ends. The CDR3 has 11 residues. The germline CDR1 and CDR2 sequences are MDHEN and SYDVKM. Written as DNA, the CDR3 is TGTGCCAGCAGCTTTACAGATACGCAGTATTTT. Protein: CASSFTDTQYF.

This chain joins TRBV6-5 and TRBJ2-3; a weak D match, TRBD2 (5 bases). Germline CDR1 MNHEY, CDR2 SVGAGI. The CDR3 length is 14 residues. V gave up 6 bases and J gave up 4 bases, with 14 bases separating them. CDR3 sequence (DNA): TGTGCCAGCAGACACTCCGGAGGAGCAGATACGCAGTATTTT. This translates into CASRHSGGADTQYF.

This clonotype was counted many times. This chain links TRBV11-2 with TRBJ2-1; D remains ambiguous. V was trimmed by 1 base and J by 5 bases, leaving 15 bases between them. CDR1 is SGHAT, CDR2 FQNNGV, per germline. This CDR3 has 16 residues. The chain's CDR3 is CASSLGAGDMDNEQFF. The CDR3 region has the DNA TGTGCCAGCAGCTTAGGGGCCGGTGATATGGACAATGAGCAGTTCTTC.

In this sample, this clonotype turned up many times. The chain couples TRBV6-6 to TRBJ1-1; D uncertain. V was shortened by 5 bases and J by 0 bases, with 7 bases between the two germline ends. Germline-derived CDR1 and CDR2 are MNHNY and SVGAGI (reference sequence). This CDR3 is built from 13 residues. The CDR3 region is CASSTLLNTEAFF. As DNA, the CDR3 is TGTGCCAGCAGTACCCTCCTGAACACTGAAGCTTTCTTT.

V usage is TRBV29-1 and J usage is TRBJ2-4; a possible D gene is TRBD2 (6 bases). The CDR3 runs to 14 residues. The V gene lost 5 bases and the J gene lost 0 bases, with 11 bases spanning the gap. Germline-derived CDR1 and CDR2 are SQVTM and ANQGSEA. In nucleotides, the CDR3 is TGCAGCGTTTACGGAGGGTTAGCCAAAAACATTCAGTACTTC. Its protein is CSVYGGLAKNIQYF.

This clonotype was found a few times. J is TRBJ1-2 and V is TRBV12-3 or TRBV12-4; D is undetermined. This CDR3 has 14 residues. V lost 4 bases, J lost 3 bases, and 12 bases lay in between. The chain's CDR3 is CASSSRTEDYGYTF. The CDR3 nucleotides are TGTGCCAGCAGTTCCCGGACTGAGGACTATGGCTACACCTTC.